This T cell receptor beta chain was recorded in a study of cytomegalovirus exposure and HLA in healthy donors (dated by TCRdb to the late 2010s). Context from the whole study: An earlier analysis of roughly 610 of the donors reported 250 to 300 Gb of sequence data and approximately 120 million unique TCR beta sequences obtained from around 170 million T cells. Approximately 330 gigabases of sequencing data and 75 million to 85 million unique TCR sequences made up an early release that covered about 640 HLA-typed donors. Of the 300 to 450 genotyped donors, roughly 80% were placed in the genetic ancestry cluster associated with self-reported Caucasian donors. The study aimed to test whether cataloging public T cell receptors could reveal signatures of past pathogen exposure. The study profiled the T cell repertoires of 500 to 800 subjects by immunosequencing and related them to cytomegalovirus serostatus. A separate validation cohort of 100 to 150 different subjects was used in addition to the roughly 700-subject first cohort. The study combined high-throughput TCR immunosequencing, statistical association of individual TCRs with disease status, and machine learning to predict cytomegalovirus infection status. A later analysis re-analyzed previously published TCR beta repertoires from roughly 600 donors and added high-resolution HLA genotyping to study TCR occurrence patterns. The later analysis used no new phenotypic data to find candidate immune exposures, relying instead on TCR beta sequences and their occurrence across donors. An earlier analysis of 587 of the donors applied high-throughput TCR beta sequencing to assess whether each TCR beta V gene segment acted as functional or pseudogenic. Donor age, sex, ethnicity and CMV serostatus were collected together with the repertoire data. In a later genetic analysis, genome-wide SNP genotypes for about three fifths of the roughly 670 donors were used, and that subset was treated as a discovery cohort. All discovery cohort repertoires had been generated using a single sequencing platform. HLA typing covered class I and class II loci at four-digit resolution. The number of typed donors differed by locus: about 629-640 for A, B, C, DRB1 and DQB1; 500 to 550 for DQA1; over 600 for DPA1; and 400 to 480 for DPB1. Five DR-DQ haplotypes were handled as single units for association and clustering because linkage in the cohort was strong. Across 300 to 400 genotyped donors of the cohort, an average of approximately 240,000 unique TCR beta nucleotide sequences per donor were sequenced, and 15% to 20% of those sequences were non-productive.

The germline V and J ends show losses of 0 bases and 3 bases respectively, and no gene match explains 3 bases of the junction. CDR3 length: 16 amino acids, cysteine to phenylalanine. Only CDR3 DNA remains: 48 bases, in frame from the first base. The germline V gene (reference sequence) supplies CDR1 SEHNR and CDR2 FQNEAQ. A remark on this clone: This clone's antigen is unknown. Per-base qualities were not stored, and no clone one base away is much larger.

The cohort consisted of 600 to 700 healthy bone marrow donors. Cohort members were all nominally healthy when sampled, although unrecorded immune exposures were likely present. The donor tested CMV seronegative, placing the donor among the 352 seronegative members of the cohort. Each donor provided a peripheral blood sample, and peripheral blood mononuclear cells were used for TCR beta sequencing. The Qiagen DNeasy Blood Extraction Kit was used to extract genomic DNA from the blood cell samples. Preparation of the library involved the immunoSEQ multiplex PCR assay. A mixture of 60 forward primers for TCR Vbeta segments and 13 reverse primers for TCR Jbeta segments was used in the multiplex PCR. The CDR3 region of rearranged TCR beta genes was amplified from genomic DNA with a multiplex PCR assay. The Illumina HiSeq System was used to sequence the amplified TCR beta libraries as 87-base-pair reads. The source study handled its data this way. In a later analysis, 70 million to 95 million unique TCR beta chains were counted across the 690 or so repertoires, and roughly 11 million of these chains were shared by at least two donors. Raw reads were error-corrected and collapsed into unique sequences with a nearest-neighbor algorithm that merged closely related sequences to remove PCR and sequencing errors. CDR3 sequences were aligned to IMGT reference sequences to assign V, D and J gene segments. For a sequence to be retained, a match of at least six nucleotides was required to both a V gene segment and a J gene segment. A rearrangement counted as productive if the CDR3 had no stop codons and remained in frame with V and J, and every other rearrangement counted as non-productive. Following IMGT convention, CDR3 was defined as the stretch from the second conserved V-encoded cysteine to the conserved J-encoded phenylalanine. In an earlier analysis of just under 600 of the donors, sequences lacking an unambiguous match to a single V gene segment were excluded. An earlier analysis of approximately 590 of the donors classified V segments as functional when productive rearrangements were above 56.7% and as segregating when the standard deviation between donors was above 5%. To diagnose cytomegalovirus status from the catalog of TCR beta chain sequences, a statistical classification framework was built. In a later analysis, TCR nucleotide sequences were compared against IMGT/GENE-DB human TR gene sequences so that V and J genes could be assigned. Using the TCRdist pipeline, a later analysis assigned CDR3 sequences along with most-parsimonious VDJ recombination scenarios. In a later analysis, every TCR beta chain was defined by the combination of its CDR3 amino acid sequence and its V-gene family, and reads without a unique V-gene family were dropped. In a later analysis, 500 to 650 highly shared, low-generation-probability nucleotide sequences were removed to address suspected cross-contamination and a sequencing artifact. In a later analysis, a clonal expansion index was calculated for each public chain from normalized within-repertoire ranks of inferred template counts. In a later analysis, generation probabilities were computed with a VDJ recombination model fitted to out-of-frame rearrangements, and the resulting probabilities were checked against IGoR. In a later analysis, hypergeometric tests were used to score TCR-TCR, TCR-HLA and TCR-CMV co-occurrence, with a repertoire-size bias correction applied to TCR pairs. To estimate false discovery rates, a later analysis permuted the HLA or CMV assignments 20 times. A later analysis grouped co-occurring TCRs with DBSCAN, adding TCRdist sequence similarity when clustering within HLA-allele-positive subsets. For co-occurrence clustering, repertoires with fewer than 30,000 or more than 120,000 public chains were excluded, along with four to six repertoires with anomalous nucleotide sharing. The source is immuneACCESS, and TCRdb retained only in-frame sequences with V and J called. Part of the clones is not carried over; for the studies checked, unresolved V genes explain less than half of this, and the remainder is unexplained. V and J calls and clone size are as listed in that table; D and trimming were resolved from the DNA. The table for this sample lists roughly 290,000 clones; 70% to 90% of them were counted only once. The ten largest clones take up 2% to 3% of the sample.

The paper's findings and limits, for the study overall: Because counts were too low, about 18 rarely observed V segments, including chromosome 9 orphons, were left out of the earlier analysis of a few hundred of the donors. The only immune exposure information available for the cohort was CMV serostatus. According to a later analysis, TCR association rates differed among HLA loci, with DRB1 alleles showing the most associated TCRs and HLA-C alleles showing the fewest. In the study, approximately 160 TCR beta chains were listed as associated with cytomegalovirus. An earlier analysis of roughly 570 of the donors showed that most TCR beta V segments appeared in productive rearrangements either about 87% or about 30% of the time, which broadly matched IMGT annotations. The classifier was reported to diagnose cytomegalovirus status with high specificity and sensitivity in both the original and validation cohorts. When HLA alleles, especially DR and DQ, strongly co-occurred, attributing TCR associations to individual alleles was difficult. The 87-base-pair reads could not distinguish some IMGT-functional V segments, including TRBV6-2 and TRBV6-3, so those segments were excluded. In vitro tests confirmed that a few of the cytomegalovirus-associated TCR beta chains recognize cytomegalovirus antigens. A further reported finding was that TCR beta sequences accurately predicted the HLA-A and HLA-B alleles for most subjects in the first cohort. According to the authors, the approach could potentially be generalized to other disease states and immunological phenotypes. Presence/absence analyses assumed roughly uniform sequencing depth across donors, an assumption that may not hold. A later genetic analysis reported fewer N-insertions in productive TCRs among donors in an Asian-associated ancestry cluster than the 666-donor mean. Most TCR sequences were seen in very few donors, while some public TCRs were found in many individuals. At a false discovery rate of 0.05, a later analysis linked fewer than 20,000 TCR beta sequences to specific HLA alleles. A cluster of highly shared sequence variants was judged likely to represent a technical artifact of the sequencing pipeline. In a later analysis, HLA-associated TCR beta chains showed more clonal expansion and lower generation probabilities than non-associated chains that were equally common. In a later analysis, most CMV-associated TCR beta chains were found to appear HLA-restricted, with HLA associations seemingly driven largely by CMV exposure. Because HLA typing was unavailable for some donors at each locus, only the typed subset was used in association tests. A later genetic analysis associated a missense DCLRE1C variant with V-gene and J-gene trimming of TCR beta chains, and an independent cohort replicated the association. Correlated functional status among segregating V segments might be attributable to linkage disequilibrium, but an unknown experimental factor could not be ruled out. In this cohort, only TCR beta chains were sequenced, and detectable features were limited by the absence of alpha or paired-chain data. According to a later analysis, parvovirus B19, influenza, CMV and Epstein-Barr virus appeared linked to several top co-occurrence clusters.

This clonotype was obtained from a young woman in good health and CMV-seronegative. Material: PBMCs. This chain joins TRBV7-9 to TRBJ1-3; 9 central bases correspond to TRBD1. The sequenced DNA: TGTGCCAGCAGCTTAGCCCCGACAGGGGGTGGAAACACCATATATTTT. Translated, this gives CASSLAPTGGGNTIYF.